The rows below give T cell receptor beta chains drawn from one sample of a study of tumor-infiltrating lymphocytes in localized non-small cell lung cancer. Method: immunoSEQ multiplex PCR; TCRdb's copy keeps in-frame clones and lacks some. The sample holds thousands of clones, roughly 69% seen once. The sequenced material came from uninvolved lung tissue not adjacent to the tumor. These receptors all come from a human donor with non-small cell lung cancer. CDR3s include the opening cysteine and the closing phenylalanine or tryptophan. A D gene is named only where the DNA matches it firmly. Some rows have no size entry. The others give once, few or many, or a class for an expanded clone.

j_call d_call v_call clone_size cdr3_nt cdr3_aa
TRBJ1-1 NA TRBV4-2 NA TGTGCCAGCAGCCGGTCAGGGGCCCTTATGAACACTGAAGCTTTCTTT CASSRSGALMNTEAFF
TRBJ2-5 NA TRBV4-2 NA TGTGCCAGCAGCCCAGGGGGGGCAGAGACCCAGTACTTC CASSPGGAETQYF
TRBJ1-1 NA TRBV23-1 once TGCGCCAGCAGGATGAAAAGACAGGCGGTGAACACTGAAGCTTTCTTT CASRMKRQAVNTEAFF
TRBJ1-2 NA TRBV5-1 NA TGCGCCAGCAGCTTAGAGGAATCAGGAACCCTCCCCCGCACCTTC CASSLEESGTLPRTF
TRBJ1-1 TRBD1 TRBV2 NA TGTGCCAGCAGTGAAGTCAGGGGGGTCACTGAAGCTTTCTTT CASSEVRGVTEAFF
TRBJ1-5 TRBD1 TRBV19 NA TGTGCCAGTATGGGGACAGGGGCGCCCCAGCATTTT CASMGTGAPQHF
TRBJ1-5 NA TRBV2 NA TGTGCCAGCAGTGAAGCTACAGGGAGCCAGCCCCAGCATTTT CASSEATGSQPQHF
TRBJ2-6 NA TRBV6-4 NA TGTGCCAGCAGTGGAAGCGGGGGGGCCAACGTCCTGACTTTC CASSGSGGANVLTF
TRBJ1-1 TRBD1 TRBV9 NA TGTGCCAGCAGCGGTAACAGGGGGCAAGCTTTCTTT CASSGNRGQAFF
TRBJ2-1 NA TRBV6-1 NA TGTGCCAGCAGTGAAACAAGGGCACATAGGGCCCTCTACAATGAGCAGTTCTTC CASSETRAHRALYNEQFF
TRBJ2-7 TRBD1 TRBV6-1 NA TGTGCCAGCAGTGAAAGGGGACAGGGGGCCAGCGAGCAGTACTTC CASSERGQGASEQYF
TRBJ2-7 NA TRBV9 NA TGTGCCAGCAGCGCAACAGGGTCCTACGAGCAGTACTTC CASSATGSYEQYF
TRBJ2-2 NA TRBV11-2 few TGTGCCAGCAGCCTCGGGGACGGTTACACCGGGGAGCTGTTTTTT CASSLGDGYTGELFF
TRBJ2-7 NA TRBV7-3 NA TGTGCCAGCAGCACCACGGGACCCCAACTCTACGAGCAGTACTTC CASSTTGPQLYEQYF
TRBJ2-6 TRBD2 TRBV7-3 NA TGTGCCAGCAGCTTAACGGGGGGGTACGGGGCCAACGTCCTGACTTTC CASSLTGGYGANVLTF
TRBJ2-1 TRBD2 TRBV2 few TGTGCCAGCAGTGGGGGACTAGCGGGCTTCAATGAGCAGTTCTTC CASSGGLAGFNEQFF
TRBJ2-1 NA TRBV10-3 NA TGTGCCACCGGGGGAGTGGGCGACTACAATGAGCAGTTCTTC CATGGVGDYNEQFF
TRBJ2-1 TRBD2 TRBV7-8 NA TGTGCCAGCCTGTGGGGGACTAGCGGGGGGGCGAGCAATGAGCAGTTCTTC CASLWGTSGGASNEQFF
TRBJ2-1 TRBD2 TRBV9 NA TGTGCCAGCAGCGTAGCCGGACTAGCGGTTAATGAGCAGTTCTTC CASSVAGLAVNEQFF
TRBJ1-1 TRBD1 TRBV13 NA TGTGCCAGCAGCTCCGGACAGGGGGCTGGTGAAGCTTTCTTT CASSSGQGAGEAFF
TRBJ2-7 NA TRBV27 NA TGTGCCAGTACAGCAAGGGGAGGGGGCGAGCAGTACTTC CASTARGGGEQYF
TRBJ1-2 TRBD1 TRBV11-2 NA TGTGCCAGCAGCTCGACAGGGCCCTATGGCTACACCTTC CASSSTGPYGYTF
TRBJ2-2 TRBD1 TRBV27 NA TGTGCCAGCAGTTTAAAGGGGGCGAAGAACACCGGGGAGCTGTTTTTT CASSLKGAKNTGELFF
TRBJ1-5 NA TRBV27 NA TGTGCCAGCAGTTTTTTTGGACCCGGGGATAGCAATCAGCCCCAGCATTTT CASSFFGPGDSNQPQHF
TRBJ2-6 TRBD1 TRBV15 once TGTGCCACCAGCAGCCCGGGACAGGGGGTCTCTGGGGCCAACGTCCTGACTTTC CATSSPGQGVSGANVLTF
TRBJ1-5 NA TRBV19 NA TGTGCCAGTAGTATTTGGCCGGATCAGCCCCAGCATTTT CASSIWPDQPQHF
TRBJ2-7 NA TRBV28 NA TGTGCCAGCAGTTTAGGGAGTTCCTACGAGCAGTACTTC CASSLGSSYEQYF
TRBJ1-1 TRBD1 TRBV12-5 once TGTGCTAGTGGCTCCGGGACAGGTTCGTTAGTAGCTTTCTTT CASGSGTGSLVAFF
TRBJ2-7 TRBD1 TRBV18 few TGTGCCAGCTCACCTTCCGGGACAGGGGGGAACGAGCAGTACTTC CASSPSGTGGNEQYF
TRBJ1-5 NA TRBV9 NA TGTGCCAGCAGCGAGGGATATAGCAATCAGCCCCAGCATTTT CASSEGYSNQPQHF
TRBJ2-7 TRBD1 TRBV4-2 NA TGTGCCAGCAGCCAAGAGGGGCAGGGGGCCAAGGAGCAGTACTTC CASSQEGQGAKEQYF
TRBJ1-2 TRBD1 TRBV7-8 NA TGTGCCAGCAGCTTAGGGGGCTTCACAGGGGGCTACGCCTACACCTTC CASSLGGFTGGYAYTF
TRBJ2-7 NA TRBV7-2 NA TGTGCCAGCAGCTTAGCCCCGAGCTCCTACGAGCAGTACTTC CASSLAPSSYEQYF
TRBJ2-2 NA TRBV11-2 NA TGTGCCAGCAGCTTAGGGATAGCGAGGGCGACCGGGGAGCTGTTTTTT CASSLGIARATGELFF
TRBJ2-5 NA TRBV7-2 few TGTGCCAGCAGCTTAGCGAATACTGAGACCCAGTACTTC CASSLANTETQYF
TRBJ1-1 NA TRBV6-5 NA TGTGCCAGCAGTTCCGACACTGAAGCTTTCTTT CASSSDTEAFF
TRBJ2-1 TRBD2 TRBV27 once TGTGCCAGCAGCCCCCAGGGGACTAGCGGGGGGGATGAGCAGTTCTTC CASSPQGTSGGDEQFF
TRBJ2-3 TRBD2 TRBV5-6 NA TGTGCCAGCAGATTAGCGGGACCCACAGATACGCAGTATTTT CASRLAGPTDTQYF
TRBJ1-4 NA TRBV7-9 NA TGTGCCAGCAGCTTAGTTCCGACACCCTCGCGGGAAAAACTGTTTTTT CASSLVPTPSREKLFF
TRBJ1-1 NA TRBV12-5 once TGTGCTAGTGGTCCCGACGACAGAGAAGCTTTCTTT CASGPDDREAFF
TRBJ1-5 NA TRBV28 few TGTGCCAGCAGTTTATCAGGGGGCAATCAGCCCCAGCATTTT CASSLSGGNQPQHF